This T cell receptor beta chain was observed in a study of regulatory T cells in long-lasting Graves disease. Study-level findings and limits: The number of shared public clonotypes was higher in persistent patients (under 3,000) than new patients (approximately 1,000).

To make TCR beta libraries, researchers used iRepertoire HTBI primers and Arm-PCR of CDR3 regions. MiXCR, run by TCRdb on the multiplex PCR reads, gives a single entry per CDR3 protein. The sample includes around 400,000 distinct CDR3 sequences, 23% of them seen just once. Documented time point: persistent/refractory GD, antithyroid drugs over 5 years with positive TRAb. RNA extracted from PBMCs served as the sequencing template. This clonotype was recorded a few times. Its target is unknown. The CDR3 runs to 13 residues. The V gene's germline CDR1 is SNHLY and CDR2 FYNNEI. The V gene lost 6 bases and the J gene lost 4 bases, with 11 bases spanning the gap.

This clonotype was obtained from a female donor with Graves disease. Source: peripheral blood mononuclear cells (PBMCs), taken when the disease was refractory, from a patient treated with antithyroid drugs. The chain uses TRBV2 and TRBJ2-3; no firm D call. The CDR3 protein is CASRAPYSDTQYF. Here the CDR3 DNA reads TGTGCCAGCAGGGCACCCTACTCAGATACGCAGTATTTT.